The source of this T cell receptor (beta chain) is a study of T-cell reconstitution after alpha-beta-depleted transplantation in children. Germline CDR1 reads ENHRY; CDR2 reads SYGVKD. The CDR3 loop spans 13 amino acids. With 8 bases removed from V and 0 bases from J, the gap between germline ends came to 8 bases. A library of TCRbeta sequences, prepared with unique molecular identifiers, was generated. One entry per CDR3 protein, called by TCRdb with MiXCR from the PCR reads. The table has roughly 300,000 distinct CDR3 sequences, about a tenth seen once; the top ten hold about 2.3%. This clonotype was seen a handful of times.

The chain employs TRBV10-3 and TRBJ1-5; D unresolved. Sequenced material: PBMCs from the stem cell graft donor, taken from the stem cell graft. This TCR was recovered from a human donor who donated a stem cell graft to a child with acute lymphoblastic leukemia. CDR3 DNA sequence: TGTGCCATCTCCCAGGATAGCAATCAGCCCCAGCATTTT. Protein: CAISQDSNQPQHF.